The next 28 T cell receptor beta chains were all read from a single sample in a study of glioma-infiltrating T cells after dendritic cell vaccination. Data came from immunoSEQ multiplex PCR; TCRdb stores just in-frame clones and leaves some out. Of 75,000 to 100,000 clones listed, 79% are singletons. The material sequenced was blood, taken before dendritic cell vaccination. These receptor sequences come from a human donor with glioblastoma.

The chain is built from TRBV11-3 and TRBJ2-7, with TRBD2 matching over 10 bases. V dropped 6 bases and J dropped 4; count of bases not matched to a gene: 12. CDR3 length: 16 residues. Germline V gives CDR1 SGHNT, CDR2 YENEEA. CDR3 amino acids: CASSIRSSGSSYEQYF. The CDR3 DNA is TGTGCCAGCAGTATAAGGTCTAGCGGGAGTTCTTACGAGCAGTACTTC.

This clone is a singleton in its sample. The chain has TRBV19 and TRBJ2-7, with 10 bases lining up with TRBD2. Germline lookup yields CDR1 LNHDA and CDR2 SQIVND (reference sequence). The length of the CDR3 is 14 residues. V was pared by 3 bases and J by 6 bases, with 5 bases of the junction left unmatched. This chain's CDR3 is CASSILAGVPEQYF. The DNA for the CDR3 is TGTGCCAGTAGTATCCTAGCGGGAGTACCCGAGCAGTACTTC.

CDR3 residues: CASSNGQWGKPSYEQYF. The CDR3 DNA follows: TGTGCCAGCAGTAACGGACAGTGGGGGAAACCCAGCTACGAGCAGTACTTC. The chain is built from TRBV28 and TRBJ2-7, with TRBD1 as a possible D gene (6 bases). In germline, CDR1 is MDHEN, CDR2 SYDVKM. Trimming removed 5 bases at V and 3 bases at J, with 23 bases between. The CDR3 sequence is 17 residues long.

The CDR3 is CASSSQGADGGYTF. The CDR3 DNA follows: TGCGCCAGCAGCTCACAGGGGGCGGACGGGGGCTACACCTTC. V is TRBV5-1 and J is TRBJ1-2; 9 bases align to TRBD1. After removal of 3 bases from V and 8 bases from J, the junction contained 8 bases not matched to a gene. The CDR3 covers 14 residues. Germline loops: CDR1 SGHRS, CDR2 YFSETQ. The whole variable domain, filled in from reference TRBV5-1 and TRBJ1-2, reads KAGVTQTPRYLIKTRGQQVTLSCSPISGHRSVSWYQQTPGQGLQFLFEYFSETQRNKGNFPGRFSGRQFSNSRSEMNVSTLELGDSALYLCASSSQGADGGYTFGSGTRLTVV.

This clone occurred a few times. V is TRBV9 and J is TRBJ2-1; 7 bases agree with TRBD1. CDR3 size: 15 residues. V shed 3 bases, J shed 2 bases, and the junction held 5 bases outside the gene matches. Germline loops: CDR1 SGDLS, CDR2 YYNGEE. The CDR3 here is CASSARGGAYNEQFF. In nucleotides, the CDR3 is TGTGCCAGCAGCGCAAGAGGGGGCGCCTACAATGAGCAGTTCTTC.

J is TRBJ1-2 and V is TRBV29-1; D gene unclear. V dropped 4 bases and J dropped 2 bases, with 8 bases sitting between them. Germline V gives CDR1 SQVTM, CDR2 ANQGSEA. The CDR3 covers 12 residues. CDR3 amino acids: CSVATGNYGYTF. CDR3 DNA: TGCAGCGTTGCAACGGGGAACTATGGCTACACCTTC.

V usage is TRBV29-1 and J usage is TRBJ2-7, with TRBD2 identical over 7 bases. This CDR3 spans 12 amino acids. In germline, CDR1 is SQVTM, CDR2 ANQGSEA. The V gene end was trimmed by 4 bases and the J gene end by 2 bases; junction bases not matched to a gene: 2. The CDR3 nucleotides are TGCAGCGTTGGGGGGGGAGCCTACGAGCAGTACTTC. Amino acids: CSVGGGAYEQYF.

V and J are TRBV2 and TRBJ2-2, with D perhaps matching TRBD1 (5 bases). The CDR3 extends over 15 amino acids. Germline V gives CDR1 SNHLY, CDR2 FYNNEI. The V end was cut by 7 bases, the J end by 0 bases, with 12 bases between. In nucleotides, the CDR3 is TGTGCCAGCAAAAAAGGACAAGCGAACACCGGGGAGCTGTTTTTT. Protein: CASKKGQANTGELFF.

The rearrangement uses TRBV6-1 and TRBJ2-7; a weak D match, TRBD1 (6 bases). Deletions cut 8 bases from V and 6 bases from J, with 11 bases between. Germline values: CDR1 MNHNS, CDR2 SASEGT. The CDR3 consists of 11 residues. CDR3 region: CASDRQAEQYF. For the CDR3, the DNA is TGTGCCAGCGATAGACAGGCCGAGCAGTACTTC.

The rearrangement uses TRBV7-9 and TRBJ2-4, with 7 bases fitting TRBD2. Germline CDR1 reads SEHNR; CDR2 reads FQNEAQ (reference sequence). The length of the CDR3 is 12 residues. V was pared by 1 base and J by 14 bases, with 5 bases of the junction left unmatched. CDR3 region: CASSLDGLAEYF. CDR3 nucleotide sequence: TGTGCCAGCAGCTTAGACGGGCTAGCGGAGTACTTC.

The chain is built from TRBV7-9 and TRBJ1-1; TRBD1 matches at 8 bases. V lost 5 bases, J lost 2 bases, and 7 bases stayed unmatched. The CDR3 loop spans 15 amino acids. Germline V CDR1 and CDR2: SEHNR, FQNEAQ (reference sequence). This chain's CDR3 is CASSIGQGPNTEAFF. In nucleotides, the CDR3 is TGTGCCAGCAGCATCGGACAGGGCCCAAACACTGAAGCTTTCTTT.

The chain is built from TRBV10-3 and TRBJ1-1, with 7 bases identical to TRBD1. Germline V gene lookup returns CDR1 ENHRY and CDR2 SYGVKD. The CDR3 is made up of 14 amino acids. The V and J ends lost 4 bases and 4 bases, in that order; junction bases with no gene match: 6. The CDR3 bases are TGTGCCATCAGTGGGGACAGTCGGGGCACTGAAGCTTTCTTT. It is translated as CAISGDSRGTEAFF.

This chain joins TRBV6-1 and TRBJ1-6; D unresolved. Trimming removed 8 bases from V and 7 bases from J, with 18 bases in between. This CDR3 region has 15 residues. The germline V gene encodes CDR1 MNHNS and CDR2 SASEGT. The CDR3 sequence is CASLLGPGTNSPLHF. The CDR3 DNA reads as TGTGCCAGCCTCCTAGGGCCGGGAACCAATTCACCCCTCCACTTT.

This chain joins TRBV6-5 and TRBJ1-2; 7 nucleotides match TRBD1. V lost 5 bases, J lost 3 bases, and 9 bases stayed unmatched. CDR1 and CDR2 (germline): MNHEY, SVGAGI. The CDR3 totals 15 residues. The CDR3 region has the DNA TGTGCCAGCAGTACGAACCGGGACAGTCACTATGGCTACACCTTC. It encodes CASSTNRDSHYGYTF.

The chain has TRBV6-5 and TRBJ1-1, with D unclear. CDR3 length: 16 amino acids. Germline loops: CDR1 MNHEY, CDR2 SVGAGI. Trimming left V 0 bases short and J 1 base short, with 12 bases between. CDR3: CASSYSKFSKNTEAFF. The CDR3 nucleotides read TGTGCCAGCAGTTACTCCAAATTTAGCAAGAACACTGAAGCTTTCTTT.

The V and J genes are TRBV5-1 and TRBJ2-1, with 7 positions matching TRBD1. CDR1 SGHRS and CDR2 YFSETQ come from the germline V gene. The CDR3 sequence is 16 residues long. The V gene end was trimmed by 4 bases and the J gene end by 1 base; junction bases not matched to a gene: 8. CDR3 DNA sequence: TGCGCCAGCAGCCGCGACAGGGTCGGGTCCTACAATGAGCAGTTCTTC. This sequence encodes CASSRDRVGSYNEQFF.

CDR3 amino acids: CASSTGQGISYEQYF. CDR3 nucleotide sequence: TGTGCCAGTAGTACGGGACAGGGGATATCTTACGAGCAGTACTTC. The chain employs TRBV19 and TRBJ2-7; 10 bases fit TRBD1. The CDR3 loop spans 15 amino acids. CDR1 and CDR2 from the germline V gene are LNHDA and SQIVND (reference sequence). V trimming: 4 bases; J trimming: 4 bases; junction bases outside the gene matches: 7.

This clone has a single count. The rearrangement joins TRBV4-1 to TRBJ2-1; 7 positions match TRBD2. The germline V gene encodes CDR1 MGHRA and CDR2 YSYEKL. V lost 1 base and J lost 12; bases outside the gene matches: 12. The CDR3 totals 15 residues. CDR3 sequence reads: CASSQGTRAPFWQFF. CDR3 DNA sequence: TGCGCCAGCAGCCAAGGGACTAGGGCCCCCTTTTGGCAGTTCTTC.

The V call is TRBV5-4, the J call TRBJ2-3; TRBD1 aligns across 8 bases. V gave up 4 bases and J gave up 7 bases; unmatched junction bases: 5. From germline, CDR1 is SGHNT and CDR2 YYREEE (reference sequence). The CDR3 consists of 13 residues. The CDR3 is CASSEQGVNTQYF. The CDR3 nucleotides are TGTGCCAGCAGCGAACAGGGGGTCAATACGCAGTATTTT.

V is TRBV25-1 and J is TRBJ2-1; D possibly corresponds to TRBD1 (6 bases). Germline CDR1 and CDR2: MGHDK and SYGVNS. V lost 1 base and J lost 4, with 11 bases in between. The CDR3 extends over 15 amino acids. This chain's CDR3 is CASSESLGGYNEQFF. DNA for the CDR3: TGTGCCAGCAGTGAATCTCTAGGGGGTTACAATGAGCAGTTCTTC.

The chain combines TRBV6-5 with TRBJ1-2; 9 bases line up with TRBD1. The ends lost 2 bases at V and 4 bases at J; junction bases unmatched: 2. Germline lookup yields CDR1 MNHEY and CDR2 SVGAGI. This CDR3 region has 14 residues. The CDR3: CASSYVGQGYGYTF. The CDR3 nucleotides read TGTGCCAGCAGTTACGTGGGACAGGGCTATGGCTACACCTTC.

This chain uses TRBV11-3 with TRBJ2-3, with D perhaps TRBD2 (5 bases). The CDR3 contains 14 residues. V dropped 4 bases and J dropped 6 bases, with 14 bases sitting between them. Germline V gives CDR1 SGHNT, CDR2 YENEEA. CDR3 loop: CASSYPPGGDTQYF. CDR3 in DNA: TGTGCCAGCAGCTATCCACCAGGCGGGGATACGCAGTATTTT.

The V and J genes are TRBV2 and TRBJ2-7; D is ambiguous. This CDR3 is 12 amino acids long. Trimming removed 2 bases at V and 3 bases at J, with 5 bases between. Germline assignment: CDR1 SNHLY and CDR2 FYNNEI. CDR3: CASSESGYEQYF. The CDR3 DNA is TGTGCCAGCAGTGAATCGGGCTACGAGCAGTACTTC.

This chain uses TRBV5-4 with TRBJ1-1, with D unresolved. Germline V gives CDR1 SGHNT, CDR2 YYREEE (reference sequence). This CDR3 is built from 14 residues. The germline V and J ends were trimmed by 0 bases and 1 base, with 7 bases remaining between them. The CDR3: CASSLEHGNTEAFF. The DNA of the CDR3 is TGTGCCAGCAGCTTGGAGCACGGGAACACTGAAGCTTTCTTT.

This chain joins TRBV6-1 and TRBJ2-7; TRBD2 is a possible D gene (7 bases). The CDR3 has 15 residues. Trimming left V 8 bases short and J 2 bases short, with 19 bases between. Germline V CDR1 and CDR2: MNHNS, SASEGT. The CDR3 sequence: CASSRGRADPYEQYF. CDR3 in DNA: TGTGCCAGCTCGCGGGGGCGGGCGGACCCCTACGAGCAGTACTTC.

CDR3 protein: CASSFGQASSYEQYF. In DNA form, the CDR3 reads TGTGCCAGCAGCTTCGGACAGGCAAGCTCCTACGAGCAGTACTTC. The chain combines TRBV7-9 with TRBJ2-7; 7 positions match TRBD1. V trimming: 3 bases; J trimming: 0 bases; junction bases outside the gene matches: 5. This CDR3 contains 15 residues. Germline V gene data show CDR1 as SEHNR and CDR2 as FQNEAQ (reference sequence). The variable domain in full, completed from reference TRBV7-9 and TRBJ2-7, reads DTGVSQNPRHKITKRGQNVTFRCDPISEHNRLYWYRQTLGQGPEFLTYFQNEAQLEKSRLLSDRFSAERPKGSFSTLEIQRTEQGDSAMYLCASSFGQASSYEQYFGPGTRLTVT.

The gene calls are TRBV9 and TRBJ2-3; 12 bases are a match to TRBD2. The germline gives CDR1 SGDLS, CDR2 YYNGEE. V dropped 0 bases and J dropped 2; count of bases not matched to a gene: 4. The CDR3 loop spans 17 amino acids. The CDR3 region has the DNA TGTGCCAGCAGCGTAGGGACTAGCGGGGCCTACACAGATACGCAGTATTTT. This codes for CASSVGTSGAYTDTQYF.

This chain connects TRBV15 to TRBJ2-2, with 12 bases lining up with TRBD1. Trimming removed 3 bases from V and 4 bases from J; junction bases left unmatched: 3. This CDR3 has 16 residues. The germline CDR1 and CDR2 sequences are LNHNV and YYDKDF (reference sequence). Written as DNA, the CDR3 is TGTGCCACCAGCAGGGGACAGGGGGCGCGCACCGGGGAGCTGTTTTTT. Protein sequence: CATSRGQGARTGELFF.